This T cell receptor beta chain was recorded in a study of shared clonotypes between healthy human individuals. Study context: The donors, two women and three men, were aged 18 to 49. Study conclusions and caveats: Sequencing depth was expected to influence donor clonotype sharing. Tissues were not sampled, only blood, and their repertoires likely differ.

CDR3 length: 11 residues. Germline lookup yields CDR1 DFQATT and CDR2 SNEGSKA (reference sequence). On this clone: The target antigen is unknown. A read error may account for a junction end that differs from germline.

Deep was the level at which the assay was run. Sequencing was performed with immunoSEQ multiplex PCR; in TCRdb, only in-frame clones are kept and a portion is missing. The sample lists around 980,000 clones, 78% seen once, with more than 0.55% in the top ten. The genes are TRBV20-1 and TRBJ1-2; perhaps TRBD1 as D (6 bases). Sequenced sample: memory CD4+ T cells from PBMCs. As for subset: CD45RA-negative fraction. This receptor was obtained from a man between 18 and 35 years old in good health. Some clones in this sample may be carry-over from other donors' samples. The CDR3 region is CSASRGTVLAF. CDR3 in DNA: TGCAGTGCTAGTAGGGGGACTGTCCTTGCCTTC.